These T cell receptor beta chains were read from a single sample in a study of cytomegalovirus exposure and HLA in healthy donors. Measured with immunoSEQ multiplex PCR; TCRdb has only the in-frame clones, and not every one. The sample holds over 150,000 clones, approximately 80% seen once. The sample comprised PBMCs. These receptors were taken from a man between 40 and 49 years old in good health and CMV-seronegative. Each CDR3 is given without its conserved first and last residue.

cdr3_aa: AISEGGKNIQY
j_call: TRBJ2-4
v_call: TRBV10-3

cdr3_aa: AWSRGQETQY
j_call: TRBJ2-5
v_call: TRBV30

cdr3_aa: ASSLLTGNTEAF
j_call: TRBJ1-1
v_call: TRBV5-4

cdr3_aa: ASSRQGHSGANVLT
j_call: TRBJ2-6
v_call: TRBV6-8

cdr3_aa: ASSQDRIGYT
j_call: TRBJ1-2
v_call: TRBV4-1

cdr3_aa: ASSYGTGNNEQY
j_call: TRBJ2-7
v_call: TRBV6-6

cdr3_aa: ASSDLGVSEAF
j_call: TRBJ1-1
v_call: TRBV7-3

cdr3_aa: ASIAERTGELF
j_call: TRBJ2-2
v_call: TRBV2

cdr3_aa: ASSLSWLAGGPEQF
j_call: TRBJ2-1
v_call: TRBV28

cdr3_aa: SSSSGSGQY
j_call: TRBJ2-7
v_call: TRBV7-9

cdr3_aa: ASSQGGFNYGYT
j_call: TRBJ1-2
v_call: TRBV4-3

cdr3_aa: ASSVGGGMNTEAF
j_call: TRBJ1-1
v_call: TRBV9

cdr3_aa: ASSKGFGFMNTEAF
j_call: TRBJ1-1
v_call: TRBV21-1

cdr3_aa: ASSLLTSGVGTGELF
j_call: TRBJ2-2
v_call: TRBV28

cdr3_aa: ASSLATGTSSFPGELF
j_call: TRBJ2-2
v_call: TRBV5-1

cdr3_aa: ASLRDRSNNEQF
j_call: TRBJ2-1
v_call: TRBV6-6

cdr3_aa: ASSETGNTEAF
j_call: TRBJ1-1
v_call: TRBV10-1

cdr3_aa: ASSEWGLFAAETQY
j_call: TRBJ2-5
v_call: TRBV6-1

cdr3_aa: ASSLVRTGEETQY
j_call: TRBJ2-5
v_call: TRBV7-8

cdr3_aa: ASSLTGELNYGYT
j_call: TRBJ1-2
v_call: TRBV13

cdr3_aa: ASSTPGTGGEKLF
j_call: TRBJ1-4
v_call: TRBV19

cdr3_aa: ASSFASGGADEQF
j_call: TRBJ2-1
v_call: TRBV7-9

cdr3_aa: ASSQIPGQGYGYT
j_call: TRBJ1-2
v_call: TRBV5-1

cdr3_aa: ASSQQQGTGGLGTDTQY
j_call: TRBJ2-3
v_call: TRBV5-1

cdr3_aa: ATSRTTQETQY
j_call: TRBJ2-5
v_call: TRBV15

cdr3_aa: AWSLGTANTEAF
j_call: TRBJ1-1
v_call: TRBV30

cdr3_aa: ASSQNRGATDTQY
j_call: TRBJ2-3
v_call: TRBV9